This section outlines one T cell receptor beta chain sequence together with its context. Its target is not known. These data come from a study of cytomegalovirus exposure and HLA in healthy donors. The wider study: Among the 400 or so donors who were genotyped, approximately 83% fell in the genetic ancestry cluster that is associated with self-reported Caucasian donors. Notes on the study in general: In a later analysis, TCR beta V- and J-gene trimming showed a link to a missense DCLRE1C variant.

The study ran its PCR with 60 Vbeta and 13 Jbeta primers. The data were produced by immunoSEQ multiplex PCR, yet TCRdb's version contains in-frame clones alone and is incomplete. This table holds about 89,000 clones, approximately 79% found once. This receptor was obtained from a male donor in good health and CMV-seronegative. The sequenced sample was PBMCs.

CDR3 loop: CASSQESREKLFF. DNA of the CDR3: TGTGCCAGCAGCCAAGAATCCAGGGAAAAACTGTTTTTT. This chain links TRBV4-2 with TRBJ1-4; D remains ambiguous. This CDR3 spans 13 amino acids. The V end was cut by 0 bases, the J end by 8 bases, with 7 bases between. Germline CDR1 LGHNA, CDR2 YNFKEQ.